This TCR beta chain was observed in a study of CD8+ T cells in alopecia areata (dated by TCRdb to 2017 to 2018). Concerning the study at large: Treated patients were enrolled in an open-label pilot trial of oral tofacitinib at 5 to 10 mg twice daily for moderate-to-severe alopecia areata. Tofacitinib was administered for 6 to 18 months, and 6 months of follow-up off drug were then conducted to assess delayed response and recurrence. The study used high-throughput TCRbeta sequencing to examine T cell clonal expansion in alopecia areata, in both the C3H/HeJ mouse model and human patients. On the human side, TCRbeta sequencing was run on scalp tissue and on sorted CD4+ and CD8+ peripheral blood T cells from healthy controls and from alopecia areata patients with either patchy or totalis/universalis disease. Patients on tofacitinib were biopsied at baseline and after 4 and 24 weeks of treatment, and several of the patients also had a later scalp biopsy. Clonality in the scalp was compared among normal scalp (n=4), patchy alopecia areata scalp (n=8), and alopecia totalis/universalis scalp (n=8). The RNA source kit depended on sample type: the PAXgene miRNA kit for fixed scalp, the miRNeasy kit for PBMCs, and the RNeasy kit for mouse skin. Amplification of TCRbeta CDR3 regions was done by immunoSEQ multiplex PCR using 35 Vbeta forward primers and 13 Jbeta reverse primers. The full study reports these points: Scalp TCR repertoire analysis is complicated because resident alphabeta T cells in normal human skin are also sequenced, whereas mouse skin is dominated by gammadelta T cells. Higher clonality and more expanded CD8+ clones were observed in lesional scalp than in normal scalp, particularly in alopecia totalis/universalis, a finding suggestive of antigenic drive. Shared TCR sequences between patients were less evident than in mice, which may be partly attributable to HLA diversity in the patient population.

A remark on this clone: Its recognized antigen is unknown. Per-base qualities were not stored, and no clone one base away is much larger.

The time point tag for this specimen amounts to: baseline before oral tofacitinib. From alopecia areata patients, peripheral blood was collected along with lesional scalp punch biopsies. After PBMCs were isolated by density centrifugation and stained for CD3, CD4 and CD8, a FACSAria was used to sort CD4+ and CD8+ T cells. Libraries were made using the immunoSEQ multiplex PCR assay. To provide template for TCR sequencing, every sample had RNA extracted and reverse transcribed into cDNA. First-strand cDNA was synthesized with SuperScript III using a 2:1 mix of oligo-dT and random hexamers. A synthetic immune receptor repertoire was used to measure amplification bias, and any remaining bias was corrected computationally. Turning to the authors' computational methods: Raw reads were preprocessed for error removal, and CDR3 was defined according to IMGT conventions as running from the conserved cysteine to phenylalanine. Clonality was calculated as 1 minus Shannon entropy normalized by log2 of the number of productive unique TCRs. Whether scalp clones were CD4 or CD8 was inferred by matching scalp TCRbeta sequences against CD4 and CD8 repertoires sorted from blood. TCRdb took over this immuneACCESS table, retaining in-frame rearrangements with V and J assigned. Such tables are incomplete; in checked studies, under half of the missing clones stem from an unresolved V gene, and the remainder is unexplained. V, J and clone size are taken as reported in that table, and D and trimming were inferred from the DNA itself. This sample gives approximately 63,000 clones in total; 55% to 65% of them show up just once. Roughly 18% of the sample is taken by the ten largest.

CDR1 is given as SEHNR and CDR2 as FQNEAQ, both from the germline V gene (reference sequence). The junction shows trimming of 5 bases on V and 0 bases on J, plus 9 bases between the germline ends. Including cysteine and phenylalanine, the CDR3 has 14 amino acids. CDR3 DNA only is kept here, 42 bases in frame from base 1. The chain is assembled from TRBV7-9 and TRBJ2-3; perhaps TRBD2 is the D gene, with 6 bases matching. This sample comprised CD8+ T cells sorted from blood, obtained at week 0. This TCR came from a human donor with alopecia areata. The CDR3 is CASSRGTSTDTQYF. The DNA is as follows: TGTGCCAGCAGCCGAGGGACTAGCACAGATACGCAGTATTTT.